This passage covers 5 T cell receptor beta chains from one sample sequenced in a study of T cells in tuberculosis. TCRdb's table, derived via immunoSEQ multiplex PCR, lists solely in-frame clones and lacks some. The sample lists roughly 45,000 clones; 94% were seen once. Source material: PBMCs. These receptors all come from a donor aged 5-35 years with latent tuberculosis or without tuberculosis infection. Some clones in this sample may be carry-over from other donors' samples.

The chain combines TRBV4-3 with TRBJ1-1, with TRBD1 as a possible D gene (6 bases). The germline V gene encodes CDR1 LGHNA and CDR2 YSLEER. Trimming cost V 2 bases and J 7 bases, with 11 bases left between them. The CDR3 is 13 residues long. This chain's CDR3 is CASSQRAGDEAFF. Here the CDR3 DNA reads TGCGCCAGCAGCCAACGGGCAGGGGATGAAGCTTTCTTT.

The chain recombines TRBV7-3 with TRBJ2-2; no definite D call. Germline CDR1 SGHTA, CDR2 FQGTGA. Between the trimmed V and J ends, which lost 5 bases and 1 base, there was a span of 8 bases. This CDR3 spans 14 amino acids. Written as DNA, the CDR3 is TGTGCCAGCAGCACCTACTTGAACACCGGGGAGCTGTTTTTT. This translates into CASSTYLNTGELFF.

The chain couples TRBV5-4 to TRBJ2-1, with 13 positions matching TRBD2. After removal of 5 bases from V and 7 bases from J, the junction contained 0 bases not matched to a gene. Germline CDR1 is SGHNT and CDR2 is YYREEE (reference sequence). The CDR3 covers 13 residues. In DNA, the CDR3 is TGTGCCAGCAGGACTAGCGGGGGGAATGAGCAGTTCTTC. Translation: CASRTSGGNEQFF.

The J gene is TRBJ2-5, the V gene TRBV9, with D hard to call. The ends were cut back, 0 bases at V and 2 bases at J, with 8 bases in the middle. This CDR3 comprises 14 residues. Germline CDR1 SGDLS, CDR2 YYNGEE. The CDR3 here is CASSVGRLQETQYF. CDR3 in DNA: TGTGCCAGCAGCGTAGGGCGGCTACAAGAGACCCAGTACTTC. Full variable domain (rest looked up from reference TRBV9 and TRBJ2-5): DSGVTQTPKHLITATGQRVTLRCSPRSGDLSVYWYQQSLDQGLQFLIQYYNGEERAKGNILERFSAQQFPDLHSELNLSSLELGDSALYFCASSVGRLQETQYFGPGTRLLVL.

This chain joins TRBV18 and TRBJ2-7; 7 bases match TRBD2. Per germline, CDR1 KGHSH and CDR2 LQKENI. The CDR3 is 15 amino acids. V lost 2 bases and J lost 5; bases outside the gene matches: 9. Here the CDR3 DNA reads TGTGCCAGCTCACCATCCGGCGGGAGACTCAACGAGCAGTACTTC. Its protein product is CASSPSGGRLNEQYF.